Listed below are T cell receptor beta chains from one sample, sequenced in a study of T-cell reconstitution after alpha-beta-depleted transplantation in children. TCRdb re-called the PCR reads through MiXCR, storing one row per CDR3 protein. The sample lists some 190,000 distinct CDR3 sequences, more than 9.5% occurring once. Sequences were derived from PBMCs, sampled before TCRalphabeta/CD19-depleted stem cell transplant. The receptors were gathered from a boy aged 2 to 9 with acute myeloid leukemia, due to receive a stem cell transplant. Both conserved end residues are part of each CDR3. D genes are given only for firm matches. The listing skips clone size in some rows; elsewhere it reads once, few, many or a size class.

d_call: NA
v_call: TRBV10-2
clone_size: many
j_call: TRBJ1-1
cdr3_aa: CASSGGVRTPTEAFF
cdr3_nt: TGCGCCAGCAGTGGGGGAGTCCGTACTCCCACTGAAGCTTTCTTT

d_call: NA
v_call: TRBV5-1
clone_size: many
j_call: TRBJ2-3
cdr3_aa: CASSLEWFQDTQYF
cdr3_nt: TGCGCCAGCAGCTTGGAATGGTTTCAAGATACGCAGTATTTT

d_call: TRBD2
v_call: TRBV28
clone_size: many
j_call: TRBJ2-1
cdr3_aa: CASRQSGLAMNYNEQFF
cdr3_nt: TGTGCCAGCAGACAAAGCGGACTAGCGATGAACTACAATGAGCAGTTCTTC

d_call: TRBD1
v_call: TRBV25-1
clone_size: many
j_call: TRBJ1-2
cdr3_aa: CASSERQGYGYTF
cdr3_nt: TGTGCCAGCAGTGAACGACAGGGATATGGCTACACCTTC

d_call: TRBD1
v_call: TRBV10-3
clone_size: many
j_call: TRBJ1-3
cdr3_aa: CAISVGQAGNTIYF
cdr3_nt: TGTGCCATCAGCGTAGGACAGGCTGGAAACACCATATATTTT

d_call: NA
v_call: TRBV5-1
clone_size: many
j_call: TRBJ2-1
cdr3_aa: CASSLNGGYNEQFF
cdr3_nt: TGCGCCAGCAGCCTAAACGGGGGCTACAATGAGCAGTTCTTC

d_call: TRBD2
v_call: TRBV3-1
clone_size: many
j_call: TRBJ2-2
cdr3_aa: CASSQDFGTSGRGANTGELFF
cdr3_nt: TGTGCCAGCAGCCAAGACTTTGGGACTAGCGGGAGGGGCGCGAACACCGGGGAGCTGTTTTTT

d_call: NA
v_call: TRBV7-9
clone_size: NA
j_call: TRBJ1-1
cdr3_aa: CASSLIGEGTEAFF
cdr3_nt: TGTGCCAGCAGCTTAATTGGGGAGGGAACTGAAGCTTTCTTT

d_call: TRBD1
v_call: TRBV5-1
clone_size: many
j_call: TRBJ1-2
cdr3_aa: CASSIAGTGNGYTF
cdr3_nt: TGCGCCAGCAGCATAGCTGGGACAGGGAATGGCTACACCTTC

d_call: NA
v_call: TRBV5-1
clone_size: NA
j_call: TRBJ2-1
cdr3_aa: CASSPNLDGPRIYNEQFF
cdr3_nt: TGCGCCAGCAGCCCCAACCTGGACGGCCCACGGATTTACAATGAGCAGTTCTTC

d_call: NA
v_call: TRBV29-1
clone_size: many
j_call: TRBJ2-1
cdr3_aa: CSALSTLNNEQFF
cdr3_nt: TGCAGCGCGCTCTCAACCCTAAACAATGAGCAGTTCTTC

d_call: NA
v_call: TRBV7-2
clone_size: many
j_call: TRBJ2-1
cdr3_aa: CASSLEGTGSYNEQFF
cdr3_nt: TGTGCCAGCAGCTTAGAAGGGACCGGATCCTACAATGAGCAGTTCTTC

d_call: NA
v_call: TRBV6-6
clone_size: many
j_call: TRBJ2-2
cdr3_aa: CASSPGRTGELFF
cdr3_nt: TGTGCCAGCAGTCCCGGGCGGACCGGGGAGCTGTTTTTT

d_call: NA
v_call: TRBV6-5
clone_size: many
j_call: TRBJ2-5
cdr3_aa: CASSYDGAQETQYF
cdr3_nt: TGTGCCAGCAGTTACGATGGGGCCCAAGAGACCCAGTACTTC

d_call: NA
v_call: TRBV12-3/TRBV12-4
clone_size: many
j_call: TRBJ2-5
cdr3_aa: CASSWGQTGIEETQYF
cdr3_nt: TGTGCCAGCAGTTGGGGGCAAACCGGCATAGAAGAGACCCAGTACTTC

d_call: TRBD1
v_call: TRBV9
clone_size: many
j_call: TRBJ1-2
cdr3_aa: CASSGTGDGYTF
cdr3_nt: TGTGCCAGCAGCGGCACAGGGGATGGCTACACCTTC

d_call: TRBD2
v_call: TRBV10-3
clone_size: many
j_call: TRBJ2-7
cdr3_aa: CAISEGTSVKQQYF
cdr3_nt: TGTGCCATCAGTGAGGGGACTAGCGTTAAACAGCAGTACTTC

d_call: NA
v_call: TRBV6-1
clone_size: few
j_call: TRBJ1-4
cdr3_aa: CASSEMVYQGTNEKLFF
cdr3_nt: TGTGCCAGCAGTGAAATGGTCTACCAGGGGACTAATGAAAAACTGTTTTTT

d_call: NA
v_call: TRBV15
clone_size: many
j_call: TRBJ1-2
cdr3_aa: CATRGRDYGYTF
cdr3_nt: TGTGCCACCCGCGGCAGGGATTATGGCTACACCTTC

d_call: TRBD2
v_call: TRBV20-1
clone_size: many
j_call: TRBJ2-5
cdr3_aa: CSARDHPRDSGRAETQYF
cdr3_nt: TGCAGTGCTAGAGACCACCCACGGGATAGCGGGAGGGCGGAGACCCAGTACTTC

d_call: NA
v_call: TRBV9
clone_size: many
j_call: TRBJ2-1
cdr3_aa: CASSEETYNEQFF
cdr3_nt: TGTGCCAGCAGTGAGGAGACCTACAATGAGCAGTTCTTC

d_call: NA
v_call: TRBV5-1
clone_size: many
j_call: TRBJ2-1
cdr3_aa: CASSLARTEQFF
cdr3_nt: TGCGCCAGCAGCTTGGCACGGACCGAGCAGTTCTTC

d_call: NA
v_call: TRBV5-1
clone_size: many
j_call: TRBJ1-2
cdr3_aa: CASSLAGLGGYTF
cdr3_nt: TGCGCCAGCAGCTTGGCCGGGCTCGGGGGCTACACCTTC

d_call: NA
v_call: TRBV27
clone_size: many
j_call: TRBJ2-7
cdr3_aa: CASSSRGREQYF
cdr3_nt: TGTGCCAGCAGTAGCAGGGGCCGCGAGCAGTACTTC

d_call: NA
v_call: TRBV20-1
clone_size: many
j_call: TRBJ1-5
cdr3_aa: CSAPPRGDQPQHF
cdr3_nt: TGCAGTGCTCCCCCGCGAGGAGATCAGCCCCAGCATTTT

d_call: NA
v_call: TRBV28
clone_size: many
j_call: TRBJ1-1
cdr3_aa: CASSQQNPGPEAFF
cdr3_nt: TGTGCCAGTTCCCAACAGAACCCTGGCCCTGAAGCTTTCTTT

d_call: TRBD1
v_call: TRBV25-1
clone_size: NA
j_call: TRBJ2-7
cdr3_aa: CASSDPGQSTYEQYF
cdr3_nt: TGTGCCAGCAGTGACCCGGGACAGAGTACCTACGAGCAGTACTTC

d_call: TRBD2
v_call: TRBV11-2
clone_size: NA
j_call: TRBJ2-1
cdr3_aa: CASRPKRTSGLSSYNEQFF
cdr3_nt: TGTGCCAGCAGACCCAAAAGAACTAGCGGGCTGAGCTCCTACAATGAGCAGTTCTTC

d_call: NA
v_call: TRBV10-1
clone_size: many
j_call: TRBJ2-1
cdr3_aa: CASSEFTSKGKQFF
cdr3_nt: TGCGCCAGCAGTGAGTTTACTAGCAAAGGGAAGCAGTTCTTC

d_call: NA
v_call: TRBV2
clone_size: many
j_call: TRBJ2-7
cdr3_aa: CASRRGYEQYF
cdr3_nt: TGTGCCAGCAGACGCGGCTACGAGCAGTACTTC

d_call: TRBD1
v_call: TRBV5-4
clone_size: NA
j_call: TRBJ2-7
cdr3_aa: CASNSLPRDRINEQYF
cdr3_nt: TGTGCCAGCAACTCATTACCCCGGGACAGGATTAACGAGCAGTACTTC

d_call: NA
v_call: TRBV7-2
clone_size: few
j_call: TRBJ2-5
cdr3_aa: CASNLHRVRQETQYF
cdr3_nt: TGTGCCAGCAACCTACACAGGGTTCGGCAAGAGACCCAGTACTTC

d_call: NA
v_call: TRBV29-1
clone_size: many
j_call: TRBJ2-1
cdr3_aa: CSVESRIGNNEQFF
cdr3_nt: TGCAGCGTTGAGAGCCGGATAGGGAACAATGAGCAGTTCTTC

d_call: TRBD1
v_call: TRBV7-3
clone_size: many
j_call: TRBJ2-6
cdr3_aa: CASSLQSGTAFRGANVLTF
cdr3_nt: TGTGCCAGCAGCCTTCAATCCGGGACAGCCTTCCGTGGGGCCAACGTCCTGACTTTC

d_call: TRBD1
v_call: TRBV20-1
clone_size: NA
j_call: TRBJ2-7
cdr3_aa: CCAPPVEQGLESYEQYF
cdr3_nt: TGCTGTGCGCCGCCTGTAGAACAGGGGCTCGAATCCTACGAGCAGTACTTC